Below are 32 T cell receptor beta chains sequenced from a single sample in a study of T-cell reconstitution after alpha-beta-depleted transplantation in children. Preparation of the TCRbeta library used unique molecular identifiers. From the PCR reads, TCRdb called clonotypes with MiXCR, one entry per CDR3 protein. The sample has around 800,000 distinct CDR3 sequences, about 16% seen once. Sample: PBMCs, mostly from graft donor cells, taken 360 days after TCRalphabeta/CD19-depleted stem cell transplant. The receptors originated from a male patient aged 10-17 years who had a stem cell transplant for acute lymphoblastic leukemia, so the T cells may come from the graft donor.

This chain links TRBV4-1 with TRBJ2-6, with D tentatively TRBD2 (5 bases). Trimming shortened V by 11 bases and J by 2 bases, and 10 bases separated the two germline ends. This CDR3 has 13 residues. Per the germline V gene, CDR1 is MGHRA and CDR2 is YSYEKL. CDR3 bases: TGCGCCGGGAGAGGTGCTGGGGCCAACGTCCTGACTTTC. Translated, it gives CAGRGAGANVLTF.

The CDR3 sequence: CASSFDGSASYEQYF. CDR3 sequence (DNA): TGTGCCAGCAGCTTTGATGGGAGTGCCTCCTACGAGCAGTACTTC. This rearrangement joins TRBV11-2 to TRBJ2-7, with D perhaps matching TRBD2 (5 bases). Trimming stripped 3 bases from V and 0 bases from J, with 12 bases between. The CDR3 sequence is 15 residues long. Per germline, CDR1 SGHAT and CDR2 FQNNGV.

This clonotype was found many times. The rearrangement joins TRBV4-1 to TRBJ1-3; D call uncertain. Trimming removed 2 bases at V and 0 bases at J, with 8 bases between. This CDR3 contains 15 residues. The V gene's germline CDR1 is MGHRA and CDR2 YSYEKL. CDR3 in amino acids: CASSQLQSSGNTIYF. Written as DNA, the CDR3 is TGCGCCAGCAGCCAATTACAGAGCTCTGGAAACACCATATATTTT.

This clonotype was counted between two and nine times. The CDR3: CSVLYREFDSGANVLTF. The DNA of the CDR3 is TGCAGCGTTTTGTACAGGGAGTTTGACTCTGGGGCCAACGTCCTGACTTTC. V gene TRBV29-1 combines with J gene TRBJ2-6; perhaps TRBD1 as D (6 bases). The V end lost 5 bases, the J end lost 0 bases, and 17 bases lay between the germline ends. The V gene's germline CDR1 is SQVTM and CDR2 ANQGSEA. The CDR3 spans 17 residues.

This chain connects TRBV29-1 to TRBJ2-1, with 8 bases matching TRBD2. V shed 4 bases and J 2 bases; nucleotides not matched to a gene: 1. Germline-derived CDR1 and CDR2 are SQVTM and ANQGSEA. CDR3 length: 13 amino acids. Here the CDR3 reads CSVGTSPYNEQFF. CDR3 bases: TGCAGCGTTGGGACTAGCCCCTACAATGAGCAGTTCTTC.

This sequence joins TRBV5-1 and TRBJ2-2; 14 bases line up with TRBD2. Germline trimming cut 1 base from V and 6 bases from J; bases unmatched to any gene: 2. CDR3 length: 16 residues. CDR1 and CDR2 (germline): SGHRS, YFSETQ. CDR3: CASSLMGLAGAGELFF. The CDR3, as DNA: TGCGCCAGCAGCTTGATGGGACTAGCGGGAGCCGGGGAGCTGTTTTTT.

J is TRBJ2-1 and V is TRBV9; the match to TRBD2 covers 11 bases. The length of the CDR3 is 16 residues. The V and J ends lost 2 bases and 6 bases, in that order; junction bases with no gene match: 7. Per germline, CDR1 SGDLS and CDR2 YYNGEE. The CDR3 protein is CASSVMSSGGFNEQFF. CDR3 nucleotides: TGTGCCAGCAGCGTGATGTCTAGCGGGGGGTTCAATGAGCAGTTCTTC.

This clonotype was picked up a small number of times. This CDR3 reads CASSLEGLAGLLYNEQFF. The DNA of the CDR3 is TGTGCCAGCAGCTTAGAGGGACTAGCGGGTTTGCTTTACAATGAGCAGTTCTTC. The chain combines TRBV7-6 with TRBJ2-1; 12 positions match TRBD2. The ends lost 1 base at V and 4 bases at J; junction bases unmatched: 8. In germline, CDR1 is SGHVS, CDR2 FNYEAQ. The CDR3 runs to 18 residues.

The chain links TRBV9 to TRBJ2-2; 14 bases align to TRBD2. CDR1 is SGDLS and CDR2 is YYNGEE in the germline V gene. The CDR3 length is 20 residues. V shed 3 bases and J 5 bases; nucleotides not matched to a gene: 15. CDR3 in amino acids: CASSAVTKTGTSGSTGELFF. CDR3 coding DNA: TGTGCCAGCAGCGCAGTTACCAAGACCGGGACTAGCGGGAGTACCGGGGAGCTGTTTTTT. The full variable domain, with the rest looked up from reference TRBV9 and TRBJ2-2, is DSGVTQTPKHLITATGQRVTLRCSPRSGDLSVYWYQQSLDQGLQFLIQYYNGEERAKGNILERFSAQQFPDLHSELNLSSLELGDSALYFCASSAVTKTGTSGSTGELFFGEGSRLTVL.

V and J are TRBV24-1 and TRBJ1-1; 10 bases are shared with TRBD1. Germline loops: CDR1 KGHDR, CDR2 SFDVKD. This CDR3 comprises 13 residues. Unmatched junction bases numbered 3, after V lost 7 bases and J lost 5 bases. The DNA of the CDR3 is TGTGCCACCAGGAAGGACAGGGGGACTGAAGCTTTCTTT. It specifies CATRKDRGTEAFF.

This clonotype came up many times. This chain links TRBV20-1 with TRBJ1-5, with D possibly TRBD1 on 5 matching bases. The CDR3 spans 14 residues. V lost 5 bases and J 0 bases, leaving 11 bases between the germline ends. The V gene's germline CDR1 is DFQATT and CDR2 SNEGSKA (reference sequence). The CDR3 reads CSAGGLSSNQPQHF. The CDR3 DNA follows: TGCAGTGCTGGGGGACTGAGTAGCAATCAGCCCCAGCATTTT.

This clonotype was found a few times. The V call is TRBV27, the J call TRBJ2-4; D is possibly TRBD1 (6 bases). The V gene lost 6 bases and the J gene lost 2 bases, with 17 bases spanning the gap. The CDR3 extends over 16 amino acids. Per the germline V gene, CDR1 is MNHEY and CDR2 is SMNVEV (reference sequence). The CDR3 DNA reads as TGTGCCAGCAGCCCCGACGATGGGGGCCCCAAAAACATTCAGTACTTC. It translates to CASSPDDGGPKNIQYF.

V usage is TRBV5-1 and J usage is TRBJ2-7; the D is unclear. Germline assignment: CDR1 SGHRS and CDR2 YFSETQ. The V end was cut by 7 bases, the J end by 2 bases, with 13 bases between. The CDR3 length is 13 residues. The CDR3 nucleotides are TGCGCCAGCGCCCCGCCCGCGACCTACGAGCAGTACTTC. Protein product: CASAPPATYEQYF.

The chain joins TRBV10-3 to TRBJ2-1; 11 bases fit TRBD2. Trimming removed 10 bases from V and 0 bases from J; junction bases left unmatched: 5. CDR1 and CDR2 from the germline V gene are ENHRY and SYGVKD. The CDR3 length is 15 residues. The CDR3 here is CATGTSGSSYNEQFF. The CDR3 bases are TGTGCCACGGGGACTAGCGGAAGCTCCTACAATGAGCAGTTCTTC.

V is TRBV19 and J is TRBJ1-5; D is possibly TRBD1 (6 bases). V lost 11 bases to trimming and J lost 4 bases, with 12 bases between them. The CDR3 runs 12 residues. Germline CDR1 reads LNHDA; CDR2 reads SQIVND (reference sequence). CDR3 sequence: CAAGQGNQPQHF. CDR3 coding DNA: TGTGCCGCGGGGCAGGGGAATCAGCCCCAGCATTTT.

This clonotype was picked up a small number of times. V and J are TRBV29-1 and TRBJ1-1; weak D call: TRBD1 (5 bases). Germline CDR1 reads SQVTM; CDR2 reads ANQGSEA. CDR3 length equals 14 residues. Deletions cut 7 bases from V and 4 bases from J, with 19 bases between. The CDR3 DNA reads as TGCAGCGGTGCGTTAAATCGGGGGGGCACTGAAGCTTTCTTT. Translation: CSGALNRGGTEAFF.

This chain uses TRBV5-1 with TRBJ2-5; D is ambiguous. The V end lost 0 bases, the J end lost 1 base, and 19 bases lay between the germline ends. CDR3 size: 18 residues. Germline-derived CDR1 and CDR2 are SGHRS and YFSETQ. For the CDR3, the DNA is TGCGCCAGCAGCTTGGTTGTTTCGGCTTGGTTCCCCCAAGAGACCCAGTACTTC. Its translation is CASSLVVSAWFPQETQYF.

This clonotype was detected a few times. The J gene is TRBJ1-1, the V gene TRBV12-3 or TRBV12-4; tentative D call: TRBD1 (5 bases). CDR3 length: 17 amino acids. The ends were cut back, 4 bases at V and 3 bases at J, with 21 bases in the middle. The CDR3 bases are TGTGCCAGCAGTTACAGGATCCTAGGAAGGGGTGACACTGAAGCTTTCTTT. Its protein is CASSYRILGRGDTEAFF.

J is TRBJ1-2 and V is TRBV29-1; D perhaps matches TRBD1 (5 bases). V shed 7 bases and J shed 4 bases, with 22 bases lying between them. Germline V gives CDR1 SQVTM, CDR2 ANQGSEA. The CDR3 loop spans 15 amino acids. As DNA, the CDR3 is TGCAGCGCCCCCTTGTCGGCAGGGAGCTTCTATGGCTACACCTTC. Its protein is CSAPLSAGSFYGYTF.

This clonotype has only a few counts. The rearrangement uses TRBV6-5 and TRBJ1-4; D unresolved. The CDR3 length is 12 residues. The germline gives CDR1 MNHEY, CDR2 SVGAGI. V shed 5 bases and J shed 5 bases, with 6 bases lying between them. This CDR3 is CASSPRNEKLFF. For the CDR3, the DNA is TGTGCCAGCAGTCCGCGCAATGAAAAACTGTTTTTT.

This clonotype has a handful of counts. This chain connects TRBV24-1 to TRBJ2-1; D possibly corresponds to TRBD1 (5 bases). This CDR3 has 15 amino acids. Trimming took 4 bases from V and 1 from J, leaving 10 bases between them. Germline lookup yields CDR1 KGHDR and CDR2 SFDVKD. CDR3 nucleotide sequence: TGTGCCACCAGTGAAAGGGGCTTTTCCTACAATGAGCAGTTCTTC. It translates to CATSERGFSYNEQFF.

Only a few counts were recorded for this clonotype. This CDR3 is CASSPGLGLAGNIQYF. CDR3 sequence (DNA): TGTGCCAGCAGCCCGGGACTGGGACTAGCGGGAAACATTCAGTACTTC. The V and J genes are TRBV7-2 and TRBJ2-4; 12 nucleotides agree with TRBD2. The germline V gene encodes CDR1 SGHTA and CDR2 FQGNSA. CDR3 size: 16 residues. V shed 5 bases, J shed 6 bases, and the junction held 8 bases outside the gene matches.

The genes are TRBV9 and TRBJ1-2, with D hard to call. Per germline, CDR1 SGDLS and CDR2 YYNGEE. This CDR3 contains 14 residues. V was pared by 3 bases and J by 8 bases, with 17 bases between. The CDR3: CASSGRPGTGGYTF. The CDR3 DNA is TGTGCCAGCAGCGGGAGACCGGGCACGGGGGGCTACACCTTC.

At least ten counts were recorded for this clonotype. The V call is TRBV5-6, the J call TRBJ2-3; the D gene is possibly TRBD2 (6 bases). Germline CDR1 reads SGHDT; CDR2 reads YYEEEE. The V and J ends lost 1 base and 0 bases respectively, with 15 bases between them. There are 17 residues in the CDR3. The CDR3 protein is CASSLTRGASSTDTQYF. The CDR3 nucleotides are TGTGCCAGCAGCTTGACGCGGGGAGCTTCTAGCACAGATACGCAGTATTTT. Supplemented by reference TRBV5-6 and TRBJ2-3, the full variable domain reads DAGVTQSPTHLIKTRGQQVTLRCSPKSGHDTVSWYQQALGQGPQFIFQYYEEEERQRGNFPDRFSGHQFPNYSSELNVNALLLGDSALYLCASSLTRGASSTDTQYFGPGTRLTVL.

This clonotype was recorded a few times. The chain carries TRBV24-1 and TRBJ1-1; D remains ambiguous. From germline, CDR1 is KGHDR and CDR2 SFDVKD. V shed 11 bases and J shed 3 bases, with 15 bases lying between them. The CDR3 consists of 13 residues. CDR3 DNA sequence: TGTGCCAGTAGAGAGGGAGCGGACACTGAAGCTTTCTTT. Its protein product is CASREGADTEAFF.

This clonotype was found many times. This chain joins TRBV5-1 and TRBJ2-1; 7 positions agree with TRBD2. Losses at the gene ends were 0 bases for V and 4 bases for J; bases not matched to a gene: 7. This CDR3 is built from 16 residues. Germline lookup yields CDR1 SGHRS and CDR2 YFSETQ. CDR3 in amino acids: CASSLVVGTTYNEQFF. In DNA, the CDR3 is TGCGCCAGCAGCTTGGTGGTGGGGACTACTTACAATGAGCAGTTCTTC.

The chain combines TRBV20-1 with TRBJ1-6; 7 nucleotides line up with TRBD1. The CDR3 totals 15 residues. The V and J ends lost 6 bases and 10 bases, in that order; junction bases with no gene match: 15. The V gene's germline CDR1 is DFQATT and CDR2 SNEGSKA (reference sequence). The CDR3 sequence is CSAKPDRAVQSPLHF. Here the CDR3 DNA reads TGCAGTGCCAAACCAGACAGGGCGGTGCAATCACCCCTCCACTTT.

The rearrangement uses TRBV11-2 and TRBJ1-5, with a weak D call TRBD1 (5 bases). Trimming stripped 1 base from V and 1 base from J, with 17 bases between. CDR3 size: 18 residues. Germline V gene lookup returns CDR1 SGHAT and CDR2 FQNNGV. In DNA, the CDR3 is TGTGCCAGCAGCTTAGTGGCAGGGATGGTATCGAGCAATCAGCCCCAGCATTTT. Translation gives CASSLVAGMVSSNQPQHF.

This clonotype has ten or more counts. This chain links TRBV29-1 with TRBJ2-5; D ambiguous. CDR1 and CDR2 (germline): SQVTM, ANQGSEA. V gave up 5 bases and J gave up 4 bases, with 17 bases separating them. The CDR3 has 14 residues. The CDR3 loop reads CSVLTSRSLETQYF. The CDR3 DNA reads as TGCAGCGTTCTGACAAGTCGGAGTTTAGAGACCCAGTACTTC.

In this sample, this clonotype turned up many times. The chain carries TRBV18 and TRBJ2-7; a weak D match, TRBD1 (6 bases). This CDR3 comprises 15 residues. Germline V gene data show CDR1 as KGHSH and CDR2 as LQKENI. V shed 3 bases and J shed 0 bases, with 12 bases lying between them. CDR3 protein: CASSPTDRPSYEQYF. In DNA form, the CDR3 reads TGTGCCAGCTCACCTACCGACAGGCCCTCCTACGAGCAGTACTTC.

The V and J genes are TRBV18 and TRBJ1-3; TRBD1 is a possible D gene (6 bases). The CDR3 totals 13 residues. V lost 6 bases and J 4 bases, leaving 10 bases between the germline ends. From germline, CDR1 is KGHSH and CDR2 LQKENI. CDR3 DNA: TGTGCCAGCTCTCGGGACACAGGAAACACCATATATTTT. Its protein is CASSRDTGNTIYF.

This clonotype came up a few times. The chain links TRBV15 to TRBJ2-7; 9 bases map to TRBD2. Looked up from germline, CDR1 is LNHNV and CDR2 is YYDKDF (reference sequence). This CDR3 has 15 residues. The trim removed 4 bases at V and 9 bases at J, leaving 13 bases unmatched. In DNA, the CDR3 is TGTGCCACCAGCACCTCCCGGGGAAGTAGCGGGGGGCAGTACTTC. Protein product: CATSTSRGSSGGQYF. Filled out from reference TRBV15 and TRBJ2-7, the complete variable domain reads DAMVIQNPRYQVTQFGKPVTLSCSQTLNHNVMYWYQQKSSQAPKLLFHYYDKDFNNEADTPDNFQSRRPNTSFCFLDIRSPGLGDTAMYLCATSTSRGSSGGQYFGPGTRLTVT.